The 18 T cell receptor beta chains in this list originate from one sample, sequenced in a study of post-analysis software for immune sequencing data. Regarding the study as a whole: Patients showed TRBV5-6, TRBV5-1 and TRBV20-1 among four to six TRBV segments more frequent than in controls.

TCR beta cDNA libraries included unique molecular identifiers. TCRdb redid the calling of the PCR reads with MiXCR, one entry per CDR3 protein. The top ten hold roughly 4.9% of the sample, which has 750,000 to 900,000 distinct CDR3 sequences, under 60% seen once. The antigens these receptors bind are not known. Sequencing input: blood. The receptors shown here come from a girl between 10 and 17 years old with multiple sclerosis.

The chain recombines TRBV10-3 with TRBJ2-1, with 10 bases lining up with TRBD2. The V gene end was trimmed by 2 bases and the J gene end by 5 bases; junction bases not matched to a gene: 3. The CDR3 covers 15 residues. CDR1 and CDR2 (germline): ENHRY, SYGVKD. CDR3 region: CAISESLAGDNEQFF. DNA of the CDR3: TGTGCCATCAGTGAGAGTCTAGCGGGAGACAATGAGCAGTTCTTC.

V is TRBV25-1 and J is TRBJ2-1; D is uncertain. CDR3 length equals 14 residues. Germline CDR1 is MGHDK and CDR2 is SYGVNS. Trimming stripped 2 bases from V and 10 bases from J, with 15 bases between. The DNA of the CDR3 is TGTGCCAGCAGTGAACCCGACTGGTTGGGGGAGCAGTTCTTC. It specifies CASSEPDWLGEQFF.

Notes on this clonotype: This may be a read error, as it is one base from a much larger clone. The chain carries TRBV12-3 or TRBV12-4 and TRBJ2-1; D ambiguous. The CDR3 is 12 residues long. Trimming took 2 bases from V and 7 from J, leaving 6 bases between them. The CDR3 DNA sequence: TGTGCCAGCAGTTTAAGGCGAAATGAGCAGTTCTTC. This codes for CASSLRRNEQFF.

This clonotype came up a few times. This chain uses TRBV28 with TRBJ2-7; 8 nucleotides align to TRBD1. Germline loops: CDR1 MDHEN, CDR2 SYDVKM. J gave up 0 bases and V 5 bases, and 3 bases lay outside the gene matches. The CDR3 spans 14 residues. The CDR3 loop is CASSAGGYSYEQYF. DNA for the CDR3: TGTGCCAGCAGTGCAGGGGGCTACTCCTACGAGCAGTACTTC.

This clonotype was recorded a few times. The rearrangement links TRBV12-3 or TRBV12-4 to TRBJ2-3; TRBD2 matches 13 bases. V was pared by 7 bases and J by 4 bases, with 11 bases of the junction left unmatched. This CDR3 is 17 amino acids long. For the CDR3, the DNA is TGTGCCAGCATCCCCGACGGACTAGCGGGAGTGGCAGATACGCAGTATTTT. It codes for CASIPDGLAGVADTQYF.

This clonotype was picked up a small number of times. The rearrangement uses TRBV6-6 and TRBJ1-2; 11 bases map to TRBD1. V was clipped by 2 bases and J by 1 base; unmatched bases: 6. Germline V gene data show CDR1 as MNHNY and CDR2 as SVGAGI (reference sequence). CDR3 length: 17 residues. Here the CDR3 reads CASSYGTGGPHNYGYTF. The CDR3 DNA follows: TGTGCCAGCAGTTACGGGACAGGGGGACCGCATAACTATGGCTACACCTTC.

This chain joins TRBV19 and TRBJ1-2; 7 bases line up with TRBD1. V shed 5 bases, J shed 4 bases, and the junction held 13 bases outside the gene matches. Looked up from germline, CDR1 is LNHDA and CDR2 is SQIVND (reference sequence). This CDR3 region has 16 residues. The CDR3: CASSAATGARAYGYTF. The CDR3 region has the DNA TGTGCCAGTAGTGCCGCAACAGGGGCCAGGGCCTATGGCTACACCTTC. The whole variable domain, filled in from reference TRBV19 and TRBJ1-2, reads DGGITQSPKYLFRKEGQNVTLSCEQNLNHDAMYWYRQDPGQGLRLIYYSQIVNDFQKGDIAEGYSVSREKKESFPLTVTSAQKNPTAFYLCASSAATGARAYGYTFGSGTRLTVV.

The J gene is TRBJ2-4, the V gene TRBV5-1; TRBD1 agrees at 7 bases. J was trimmed by 4 bases and V by 4 bases; bases with no gene match: 5. Germline-derived CDR1 and CDR2 are SGHRS and YFSETQ. This CDR3 is built from 14 residues. In nucleotides, the CDR3 is TGCGCCAGCAGCCCGGGACAGACTAAAAACATTCAGTACTTC. Translation: CASSPGQTKNIQYF.

The chain links TRBV5-1 to TRBJ2-7; 7 bases are shared with TRBD1. This CDR3 region has 16 residues. Germline lookup yields CDR1 SGHRS and CDR2 YFSETQ. The ends lost 0 bases at V and 2 bases at J; junction bases unmatched: 8. In DNA form, the CDR3 reads TGCGCCAGCAGCTTGGCCTCCCGGGACAGAGCCTACGAGCAGTACTTC. It translates to CASSLASRDRAYEQYF.

V gene TRBV5-4 combines with J gene TRBJ1-2; TRBD1 might be the D (6 bases). Germline assignment: CDR1 SGHNT and CDR2 YYREEE (reference sequence). This CDR3 contains 16 residues. V gave up 0 bases and J gave up 2 bases, with 14 bases separating them. The CDR3 spells CASSLAITGLNYGYTF. The CDR3 DNA reads as TGTGCCAGCAGCTTGGCTATCACAGGGTTAAACTATGGCTACACCTTC.

This clonotype has a handful of counts. The DNA of the CDR3 is TGCAGTGCTAGGACCTCGGGGAATGAGCAGTTCTTC. It codes for CSARTSGNEQFF. This chain links TRBV20-1 with TRBJ2-1; tentative D call: TRBD2 (5 bases). Per germline, CDR1 DFQATT and CDR2 SNEGSKA (reference sequence). The V end lost 3 bases, the J end lost 7 bases, and 10 bases lay between the germline ends. This CDR3 contains 12 residues.

J is TRBJ2-7 and V is TRBV11-2, with 12 bases identical to TRBD2. V lost 0 bases and J lost 0; bases outside the gene matches: 9. The CDR3 is made up of 19 amino acids. CDR1 SGHAT and CDR2 FQNNGV come from the germline V gene. CDR3 region: CASSLDLAGGPGYSYEQYF. CDR3 DNA sequence: TGTGCCAGCAGCTTAGATCTAGCGGGAGGGCCCGGATACTCCTACGAGCAGTACTTC.

The rearrangement joins TRBV24-1 to TRBJ1-4; no clear D. V lost 4 bases, J lost 0 bases, and 11 bases lay in between. The CDR3 covers 16 residues. Looked up from germline, CDR1 is KGHDR and CDR2 is SFDVKD. The CDR3 coding sequence is TGTGCCACCAGTGACCCGACGTCCTCAACTAATGAAAAACTGTTTTTT. Its protein product is CATSDPTSSTNEKLFF.

The gene calls are TRBV7-3 and TRBJ2-5, with D perhaps assigned TRBD1 or TRBD2 (5 bases each). CDR1 and CDR2 from the germline V gene are SGHTA and FQGTGA. The V gene lost 5 bases and the J gene lost 5 bases, with 12 bases spanning the gap. There are 13 residues in the CDR3. The CDR3: CASSMGPRETQYF. In DNA form, the CDR3 reads TGTGCCAGCAGCATGGGACCACGGGAGACCCAGTACTTC.

The chain links TRBV7-2 to TRBJ2-5, with a weak D call TRBD2 (5 bases). The V gene's germline CDR1 is SGHTA and CDR2 FQGNSA. The CDR3 is made up of 13 amino acids. V lost 3 bases to trimming and J lost 11 bases, with 16 bases between them. The CDR3 DNA is TGTGCCAGCAGCTTCTCCGGACTCTCTGAGCAGTACTTC. It yields the protein CASSFSGLSEQYF.

This clonotype was detected only a few times. The rearrangement links TRBV28 to TRBJ1-4, with a tentative D call TRBD1 (6 bases). V lost 7 bases and J lost 16, with 25 bases in between. Germline CDR1 MDHEN, CDR2 SYDVKM. The CDR3 totals 14 residues. CDR3 sequence: CASIPRRGGNEGFF. DNA of the CDR3: TGTGCCAGCATCCCTCGCAGGGGAGGGAATGAAGGGTTTTTT. The full variable domain, in which reference TRBV28 and TRBJ1-4 provide the parts outside the CDR3, is DVKVTQSSRYLVKRTGEKVFLECVQDMDHENMFWYRQDPGLGLRLIYFSYDVKMKEKGDIPEGYSVSREKKERFSLILESASTNQTSMYLCASIPRRGGNEGFFGSGTQLSVL.

This clonotype was seen a handful of times. The chain recombines TRBV12-3 or TRBV12-4 with TRBJ1-1; D gene ambiguous. The CDR3 is 13 amino acids. Trimming cost V 3 bases and J 1 base, with 6 bases left between them. CDR3 region: CASSLRPNTEAFF. The CDR3 coding sequence is TGTGCCAGCAGTTTGAGACCGAACACTGAAGCTTTCTTT.

The chain links TRBV13 to TRBJ2-3; D not resolved. CDR1 is PRHDT, CDR2 FYEKMQ, per germline (reference sequence). V lost 5 bases and J 0 bases, leaving 12 bases between the germline ends. This CDR3 is built from 15 residues. The CDR3 here is CASSPTQSSTDTQYF. CDR3 sequence (DNA): TGTGCCAGCAGCCCGACCCAAAGCAGCACAGATACGCAGTATTTT.